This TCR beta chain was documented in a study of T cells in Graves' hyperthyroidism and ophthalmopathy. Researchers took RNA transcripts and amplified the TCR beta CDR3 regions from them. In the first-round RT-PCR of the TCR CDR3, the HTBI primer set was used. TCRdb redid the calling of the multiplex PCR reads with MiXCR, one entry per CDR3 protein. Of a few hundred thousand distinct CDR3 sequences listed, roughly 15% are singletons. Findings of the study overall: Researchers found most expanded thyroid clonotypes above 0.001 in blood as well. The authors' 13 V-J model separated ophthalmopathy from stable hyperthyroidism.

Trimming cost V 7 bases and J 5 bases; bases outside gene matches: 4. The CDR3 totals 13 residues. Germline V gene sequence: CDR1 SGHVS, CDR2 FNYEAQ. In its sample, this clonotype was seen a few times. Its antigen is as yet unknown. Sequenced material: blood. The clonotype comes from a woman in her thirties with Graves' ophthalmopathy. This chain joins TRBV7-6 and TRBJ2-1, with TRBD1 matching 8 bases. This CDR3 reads CASKKTGDNEQFF. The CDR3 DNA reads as TGTGCCAGCAAAAAGACAGGGGACAATGAGCAGTTCTTC. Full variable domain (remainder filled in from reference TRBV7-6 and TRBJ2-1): GAGVSQSPRYKVTKRGQDVALRCDPISGHVSLYWYRQALGQGPEFLTYFNYEAQQDKSGLPNDRFSAERPEGSISTLTIQRTEQRDSAMYRCASKKTGDNEQFFGPGTRLTVL.